The entry that follows covers one T cell receptor (beta chain) sequence. What it binds is unknown. This sample was taken from a study of somatic mutations in cytotoxic T cells in rheumatoid arthritis. Study observations and caveats: The authors did not know the antigen targets of the expanded CD8+ clones.

Assay used: immunoSEQ multiplex PCR; TCRdb lists only in-frame clones, some missing. The table shows about 21,000 clones, with roughly four fifths occurring only once. Positive magnetic bead selection, which isolated the CD4+ and CD8+ cells, was followed by a flow cytometry check of purity. Sequences were obtained from CD8+ T cells sorted from blood. The clonotype originates from a man aged 18-30 years with rheumatoid arthritis.

The CDR3 is CASSLGGPYGYTF. Written as DNA, the CDR3 is TGTGCCAGCAGCTTGGGAGGCCCCTATGGCTACACCTTC. The rearrangement uses TRBV5-4 and TRBJ1-2; D is unresolved. This CDR3 has 13 residues. CDR1 and CDR2 (germline): SGHNT, YYREEE (reference sequence). V was shortened by 0 bases and J by 4 bases, with 7 bases between the two germline ends.